This paragraph reports one T cell receptor (beta chain). No antigen is known for it. Some second doses came at about 4 weeks and others at about 12 weeks; these were pooled. Some clones are missing from TCRdb's copy, which holds only in-frame ones; the method was immunoSEQ multiplex PCR. The repertoire holds 100,000 to 150,000 clones, with 80% to 90% as singletons. The entry originates in a study of T cell responses to AZD1222 COVID-19 vaccine. Study-level points and caveats: Unmutated variant regions are reportedly targeted by nearly half of spike-specific TCRs. Seropositivity was recorded at baseline in only a handful of AZD1222 recipients. Once two AZD1222 doses were given, Spike-specific TCR breadth and depth went up.

CDR1 LNHDA and CDR2 SQIVND come from the germline V gene (reference sequence). The V gene lost 6 bases and the J gene lost 6 bases, with 17 bases spanning the gap. The CDR3 extends over 14 amino acids. This chain links TRBV19 with TRBJ1-2, with D unresolved. The sequence was obtained from an adult who received the AZD1222 COVID-19 vaccine. Material: peripheral blood, obtained 28 days after the second AZD1222 dose. CDR3 loop: CASSIIGRQNGYTF. In nucleotides, the CDR3 is TGTGCCAGTAGCATAATCGGCAGGCAGAATGGCTACACCTTC.